This T cell receptor (beta chain) was obtained from a study of control samples from healthy donors and cancer patients. Generated by immunoSEQ multiplex PCR, the TCRdb table keeps only in-frame clones and is missing some. The data hold 85,000 to 90,000 clones, with approximately 88% observed a single time. V was trimmed by 2 bases and J by 6 bases, leaving 11 bases between them. Germline loops: CDR1 SGHNT, CDR2 YYREEE (reference sequence). CDR3 length: 13 residues. The chain has TRBV5-4 and TRBJ1-1; TRBD1 is a possible D gene (6 bases). The sequence came from a woman aged 45-65 years with colorectal cancer. Sequencing was performed on PBMCs. The CDR3 spells CASSFPGAPEAFF. In DNA, the CDR3 is TGTGCCAGCAGCTTCCCGGGGGCACCTGAAGCTTTCTTT.